Sequencing of this T cell receptor (beta chain) was carried out in a study of early T cells in non-severe SARS-CoV-2 infection. In the study overall: Whole-blood bulk RNA, unsorted, was sequenced, and chains were unpaired.

To note about this clonotype: The antigen is unknown. Its ends do not fully match the called genes, so a read error is possible.

CDR1 and CDR2 (germline): ENHRY, SYGVKD. There are 15 residues in the CDR3. Overall study findings and caveats: The VDJdb matching leaned toward anti-spike CD8 responses and overlooked private and CD4 specificities.

Separate cDNA molecules each had unique molecular identifiers attached to them. From the 5' RACE reads, TCRdb called clonotypes with MiXCR, one entry per CDR3 protein. The sample contains 90,000 to 130,000 distinct CDR3 sequences, roughly 12% of which appear only once. The chain couples TRBV10-3 to TRBJ2-1, with D perhaps TRBD1 or TRBD2 (5 bases each). Sequenced sample: whole blood. The clonotype originates from an adult who was a healthcare worker with PCR-confirmed SARS-CoV-2 infection or an uninfected control (not recorded which). The CDR3 here is CAITEPGRTYNEQFF. The CDR3 nucleotides read TGTGCCATCACTGAGCCAGGGAGAACCTACAATGAGCAGTTCTTC.